A selection of T cell receptor beta chains follows, all from one sample in a study of T cells in severe cutaneous drug reactions. TCRdb re-called the multiplex PCR reads, yielding one record per CDR3 amino acid sequence without DNA. Its listing shows around 5,700 distinct CDR3 sequences. Material for sequencing was PBMCs. The receptors stem from a human donor with a severe cutaneous adverse drug reaction. Each CDR3 is given with its conserved first and last residue. Each record gives: J gene, clone size, V gene, CDR3 protein. Clone size is not always given. Where it is, it says once, few, many or a class for expanded clones.

>TRBJ2-5|medium-sized|TRBV7-8
CASSPRGGAGTQYF
>TRBJ1-5|medium-sized|TRBV28
CASSSPNGQPQHF
>TRBJ2-5|medium-sized|TRBV27
CASSTGQGAETQYF
>TRBJ1-1|NA|TRBV12-3/TRBV12-4
CASSLDGHWTTGGEAFF
>TRBJ2-7|NA|TRBV7-9
CASSNPGDYEQYF
>TRBJ1-3|large|TRBV6-5
CASSYESAEGSGNTIYF
>TRBJ2-7|medium-sized|TRBV4-1
CASSHQGPDREQYF
>TRBJ1-1|NA|TRBV18
CASSPRGQGAEEAFF
>TRBJ1-6|NA|TRBV20-1
CSAREGQGDNSPLHF
>TRBJ2-3|NA|TRBV5-1
CASSLAGTDTQYF
>TRBJ2-7|medium-sized|TRBV28
CASSPATSVYEQYF
>TRBJ2-7|medium-sized|TRBV28
CASSLFPLEQYF
>TRBJ2-1|NA|TRBV27
CASSFRDTSYNEQFF
>TRBJ1-1|medium-sized|TRBV7-2
CASSGTASLNTEAFF
>TRBJ1-1|medium-sized|TRBV4-2
CASSQDLTGTEAFF
>TRBJ1-2|NA|TRBV28
CASSLVALEPYTF
>TRBJ2-1|medium-sized|TRBV28
CASSWVDNGPYNEQFF
>TRBJ2-3|medium-sized|TRBV6-1
CASSYGLAGFSPDTQYF
>TRBJ1-5|medium-sized|TRBV6-2/TRBV6-3
CASSPDALPQHF
>TRBJ2-3|medium-sized|TRBV6-1
CATCTGGTADTQYF